The 9 T cell receptor beta chains below all came from one sample that was sequenced in a study of shared clonotypes between healthy human individuals. Produced via immunoSEQ multiplex PCR; TCRdb's table is partial and in-frame only. The repertoire holds about half a million clones, with more than 65% as singletons. The sequenced material came from PBMCs. These receptors were obtained from a woman between 40 and 50 years old in good health. Some clones in this sample may be carry-over from other donors' samples.

The V gene is TRBV7-3, the J gene TRBJ2-5, with a tentative D call TRBD1 (5 bases). Germline loops: CDR1 SGHTA, CDR2 FQGTGA. The germline V and J ends were trimmed by 4 bases and 5 bases, with 17 bases remaining between them. The CDR3 runs 15 residues. The CDR3 region has the DNA TGTGCCAGCAGCTCGAACCCAGGGTCCCGGGAGACCCAGTACTTC. It translates to CASSSNPGSRETQYF. Looking up the rest from reference TRBV7-3 and TRBJ2-5 gives the full variable domain: GAGVSQTPSNKVTEKGKYVELRCDPISGHTALYWYRQSLGQGPEFLIYFQGTGAADDSGLPNDRFFAVRPEGSVSTLKIQRTERGDSAVYLCASSSNPGSRETQYFGPGTRLLVL.

Ten or more counts support this clone. Other DNA sequences in this sample translate to the same CDR3. Here the CDR3 DNA reads TGTGCCAGCAGTCGGGACAGGGGCGGCGAGCAGTACTTC. It encodes CASSRDRGGEQYF. V gene TRBV2 combines with J gene TRBJ2-7, with 10 bases aligning to TRBD1. V was clipped by 5 bases and J by 6 bases; unmatched bases: 4. Germline CDR1 and CDR2: SNHLY and FYNNEI. The CDR3 has 13 amino acids.

With respect to this clone: A far larger clone differs by one base, so this is likely a read error. The identical CDR3 is also encoded by other nucleotide sequences in the sample. The V call is TRBV29-1, the J call TRBJ1-1; no clear D. The CDR3 has 15 residues. Germline V lookup: CDR1 SQVTM, CDR2 ANQGSEA. With 3 bases removed from V and 5 bases from J, the gap between germline ends came to 19 bases. CDR3 amino acids: CSVDKEGIGITEAFF. The CDR3 DNA is TGCAGCGTTGATAAAGAAGGGATTGGGATAACTGAAGCTTTCTTT.

Concerning this clone: A single base is all that separates this from a far larger clone, so a read error is likely. Other DNA sequences in the same sample also yield this CDR3. The chain combines TRBV6-1 with TRBJ2-5; no definite D call. The length of the CDR3 is 11 residues. CDR1 and CDR2 (germline): MNHNS, SASEGT. CDR3 DNA: TGCGCCAGCAGTGAAGGCACTACCAAATACTTC. Its translation: CASSEGTTKYF.

The V call is TRBV30, the J call TRBJ1-4; the D gene is possibly TRBD1 (6 bases). V shed 0 bases and J shed 6 bases, with 17 bases lying between them. CDR1 is GTSNPN and CDR2 is SVGIG in the germline V gene (reference sequence). The CDR3 consists of 16 residues. CDR3 nucleotides: TGTGCCTGGAGTGTAGGGGGGGGGAGGACCCATGAAAAACTGTTTTTT. This encodes CAWSVGGGRTHEKLFF. The complete variable domain, with remaining parts taken from reference TRBV30 and TRBJ1-4, reads SQTIHQWPATLVQPVGSPLSLECTVEGTSNPNLYWYRQAAGRGLQLLFYSVGIGQISSEVPQNLSASRPQDRQFILSSKKLLLSDSGFYLCAWSVGGGRTHEKLFFGSGTQLSVL.

Regarding this clone: A read error is likely here: a far larger clone is one base away. This rearrangement joins TRBV30 to TRBJ2-7, with TRBD1 matching 7 bases. V dropped 3 bases and J dropped 5; count of bases not matched to a gene: 7. The CDR3 loop spans 13 amino acids. Germline V gene lookup returns CDR1 GTSNPN and CDR2 SVGIG (reference sequence). This CDR3 reads CAWRGQRLNEQYF. CDR3 bases: TGTGCCTGGAGGGGACAGAGGTTGAACGAGCAGTACTTC.

This clone was recorded at least ten times. The same CDR3 arises from other DNA sequences in this sample as well. This sequence joins TRBV28 and TRBJ2-3; TRBD2 matches 11 bases. The CDR3 contains 16 residues. V shed 5 bases, J shed 0 bases, and the junction held 4 bases outside the gene matches. Germline V gives CDR1 MDHEN, CDR2 SYDVKM. CDR3 loop: CASSKGLAVSTDTQYF. DNA for the CDR3: TGTGCCAGCAGTAAGGGACTAGCGGTTAGCACAGATACGCAGTATTTT.

The chain is built from TRBV11-2 and TRBJ2-5; possibly TRBD2 for D (5 bases). This CDR3 spans 16 amino acids. The ends were cut back, 2 bases at V and 5 bases at J, with 18 bases in the middle. Per germline, CDR1 SGHAT and CDR2 FQNNGV. The DNA for the CDR3 is TGTGCCAGCAGCTTATCCCTAAATCGCGAGCGGGAGACCCAGTACTTC. Translating it yields CASSLSLNRERETQYF.

This chain links TRBV19 with TRBJ2-6, with 9 bases that match TRBD1. Germline CDR1 is LNHDA and CDR2 is SQIVND (reference sequence). The CDR3 has 17 residues. J gave up 0 bases and V 9 bases, and 9 bases lay outside the gene matches. CDR3 amino acids: CASQRGQGYSGANVLTF. DNA for the CDR3: TGTGCCAGCCAGAGGGGACAGGGTTACTCTGGGGCCAACGTCCTGACTTTC.